This T cell receptor beta chain was sequenced during a study of human T cells and chemical hapten exposure. Study background: In the approximately 24-week study, patients were dosed weekly with diphenylcyclopropenone on the scalp throughout. Mostly female patients had alopecia areata, totalis or universalis. Study observations and caveats: Sensitization with DPC brought no change to TCRs above 1 in 1000 in frequency.

V gave up 3 bases and J gave up 1 base, with 9 bases separating them. CDR3 length: 14 residues. Regarding time point: patch test 1, 2 weeks after DPC sensitization. The sample's treatment: therapeutic diphenylcyclopropenone sensitization with weekly scalp DPC. Alopecia patients, 18 to 70 years old and DPC-suitable, served as donors. In TCRdb, the RACE reads were re-called with MiXCR into one record per CDR3 protein. The repertoire holds about 80,000 distinct CDR3 sequences, with under 9% as singletons. A note on this clonotype: The antigen is undetermined.

The starting material was whole blood, obtained in connection with sensitization to the hapten diphenylcyclopropenone (DPC). The genes are TRBV12-3 or TRBV12-4 and TRBJ1-2, with a possible D match to TRBD1 (6 bases). The receptor comes from a woman under 40 with alopecia areata. Some clones in this sample may be carry-over from other donors' samples. The DNA of the CDR3 is TGTGCCAGCAGTTTCGACAGGAGTAACTATGGCTACACCTTC. Protein product: CASSFDRSNYGYTF.